These 21 T cell receptor beta chains originate from one sample sequenced in a study of response to subunit inactivated influenza vaccine. TCRdb itself ran the RT-PCR reads through MiXCR, one entry per CDR3 protein. The data hold 650,000 or so distinct CDR3 sequences, with roughly 15% observed a single time. The sequences come from PBMCs from blood, collected 14 to 15 days before vaccination. These receptor sequences come from a man aged 50 or older who received an inactivated influenza vaccine.

The J gene is TRBJ2-7, the V gene TRBV14, with unresolved D. Germline-derived CDR1 and CDR2 are SGHDN and FVKESK. This CDR3 has 16 amino acids. Between the trimmed V and J ends, which lost 4 bases and 3 bases, there was a span of 19 bases. CDR3 sequence (DNA): TGTGCCAGCAGCCTCCTCTCAGGTAGCCCCAGCTACGAGCAGTACTTC. This gives the protein CASSLLSGSPSYEQYF.

This chain links TRBV20-1 with TRBJ2-3; 9 bases fit TRBD2. Losses at the gene ends were 0 bases for V and 10 bases for J; bases not matched to a gene: 14. The CDR3 spans 16 residues. From germline, CDR1 is DFQATT and CDR2 SNEGSKA (reference sequence). CDR3 DNA sequence: TGCAGTGCTAGAGATATCCTCGCGGTAGCGGGAGCGGCGCAGTATTTT. Its translation: CSARDILAVAGAAQYF.

In this sample, this clonotype turned up many times. One junction end does not reproduce the germline sequence, and a read error may be involved. The rearrangement joins TRBV7-2 to TRBJ2-2; D not certain. The CDR3 has 13 amino acids. Per the germline V gene, CDR1 is SGHTA and CDR2 is FQGNSA. CDR3 residues: CASSSPNTGELFF. CDR3 nucleotides: TGCGCCAGCAGCTCACCGAACACCGGGGAGCTGTTTTTT.

This clonotype was counted between two and nine times. V usage is TRBV15 and J usage is TRBJ2-1; D uncertain. Looked up from germline, CDR1 is LNHNV and CDR2 is YYDKDF (reference sequence). This CDR3 contains 16 residues. V was trimmed by 0 bases and J by 8 bases, leaving 17 bases between them. The CDR3 here is CATSRDYMPGPDEQFF. The DNA for the CDR3 is TGTGCCACCAGCAGAGATTATATGCCCGGGCCGGATGAGCAGTTCTTC.

This clonotype was picked up a small number of times. The genes are TRBV5-1 and TRBJ2-1; 7 nucleotides line up with TRBD1. Germline V gives CDR1 SGHRS, CDR2 YFSETQ. This CDR3 has 16 residues. The trim removed 4 bases at V and 6 bases at J, leaving 13 bases unmatched. CDR3 DNA: TGCGCCAGCAGCCCCACCCCCGGGACAGTTGGCAATGAGCAGTTCTTC. Its translation: CASSPTPGTVGNEQFF.

This rearrangement joins TRBV16 to TRBJ2-5, with D perhaps TRBD1 (5 bases). The V end lost 0 bases, the J end lost 7 bases, and 9 bases lay between the germline ends. The CDR3 covers 13 residues. Germline CDR1 is KGHSY and CDR2 is FQNENV. The CDR3 DNA sequence: TGTGCCAGCAGCCAATCATCTCAGGGGACCCAGTACTTC. This encodes CASSQSSQGTQYF.

In this sample, this clonotype turned up a few times. The J gene is TRBJ2-5, the V gene TRBV5-5; TRBD1 or TRBD2 may be the D gene (5 bases each). The germline V gene encodes CDR1 SGHKS and CDR2 YYEKEE (reference sequence). The CDR3 extends over 14 amino acids. The V and J ends lost 4 bases and 3 bases respectively, with 13 bases between them. The CDR3 DNA follows: TGTGCCAGCAGCCGACGGGGCTCAGAAGAGACCCAGTACTTC. Its protein product is CASSRRGSEETQYF.

The rearrangement links TRBV4-1 to TRBJ1-1, with 10 nucleotides matching TRBD1. Trimming removed 2 bases from V and 5 bases from J; junction bases left unmatched: 11. The germline CDR1 and CDR2 sequences are MGHRA and YSYEKL. The CDR3 sequence is 17 residues long. For the CDR3, the DNA is TGCGCCAGCAGCCAAAGGGCTTTTCGGACAGGGGGGACTGAAGCTTTCTTT. It specifies CASSQRAFRTGGTEAFF.

This clonotype was seen a handful of times. V is TRBV14 and J is TRBJ2-7; D perhaps matches TRBD1 (6 bases). The CDR3 runs to 14 residues. Germline CDR1 is SGHDN and CDR2 is FVKESK. V lost 7 bases and J lost 0, with 13 bases in between. The CDR3 loop is CASNIQGPSYEQYF. The CDR3 nucleotides are TGTGCCAGCAACATACAGGGACCCTCCTACGAGCAGTACTTC.

This clonotype was recorded a few times. The CDR3 region has the DNA TGTGCCAGCAGTCCCTTGGGGAAAGCAGGGCCCTACGAGCAGTACTTC. It is translated as CASSPLGKAGPYEQYF. The gene calls are TRBV27 and TRBJ2-7, with D possibly matching TRBD1 (5 bases). Germline V gene lookup returns CDR1 MNHEY and CDR2 SMNVEV (reference sequence). This CDR3 is built from 16 residues. Trimming removed 5 bases at V and 2 bases at J, with 19 bases between.

The V gene is TRBV7-2, the J gene TRBJ2-2; 8 bases line up with TRBD2. CDR1 is SGHTA and CDR2 is FQGNSA in the germline V gene. The CDR3 contains 16 residues. The V gene end was trimmed by 5 bases and the J gene end by 5 bases; junction bases not matched to a gene: 10. The CDR3 DNA reads as TGTGCCAGCAGCCCAGGAAGTGGCGGGAGGACCGGGGAGCTGTTTTTT. Translation gives CASSPGSGGRTGELFF.

The chain is built from TRBV29-1 and TRBJ1-1, with no clear D. The CDR3 has 13 residues. The V end was cut by 4 bases, the J end by 0 bases, with 9 bases between. The germline CDR1 and CDR2 sequences are SQVTM and ANQGSEA. CDR3 bases: TGCAGCGTTGGTATCAGCCTGAACACTGAAGCTTTCTTT. Encoded protein: CSVGISLNTEAFF.

In DNA form, the CDR3 reads TGTGCCAGCAGTACAGGGGAGGTTCAGCCCCAGCATTTT. This gives the protein CASSTGEVQPQHF. V gene TRBV25-1 combines with J gene TRBJ1-5, with TRBD1 matching 7 bases. The V gene's germline CDR1 is MGHDK and CDR2 SYGVNS. CDR3 size: 13 residues. J lost 6 bases, V lost 5 bases, and 4 bases had no gene match.

The J gene is TRBJ2-1, the V gene TRBV20-1, with 13 positions matching TRBD2. The CDR3 is 18 amino acids. Per germline, CDR1 DFQATT and CDR2 SNEGSKA (reference sequence). Losses at the gene ends were 4 bases for V and 9 bases for J; bases not matched to a gene: 18. The CDR3 DNA is TGCAGTGCTAAAGAACCTGGGACTAGCGGGGCCTCCAGGGTTGAGCAGTTCTTC. The encoded protein is CSAKEPGTSGASRVEQFF.

This clonotype has ten or more counts. V usage is TRBV7-7 and J usage is TRBJ2-2; TRBD2 agrees at 9 bases. CDR1 and CDR2 (germline): SSHAT, FNYEAQ (reference sequence). This CDR3 is built from 15 residues. The ends lost 2 bases at V and 3 bases at J; junction bases unmatched: 1. CDR3 amino acids: CASSLTSGYTGELFF. In DNA form, the CDR3 reads TGTGCCAGCAGCTTAACTAGCGGGTACACCGGGGAGCTGTTTTTT.

This clonotype has more than one count but fewer than ten. The chain has TRBV9 and TRBJ2-6; D gene unclear. The germline gives CDR1 SGDLS, CDR2 YYNGEE. With 0 bases removed from V and 0 bases from J, the gap between germline ends came to 10 bases. There are 17 residues in the CDR3. CDR3 amino acids: CASSVEVTNSGANVLTF. DNA of the CDR3: TGTGCCAGCAGCGTAGAAGTGACAAACTCTGGGGCCAACGTCCTGACTTTC.

This chain joins TRBV7-2 and TRBJ2-5; 8 bases match TRBD1. Germline V gene lookup returns CDR1 SGHTA and CDR2 FQGNSA. There are 17 residues in the CDR3. With 2 bases clipped from V and 4 bases from J, the junction kept 12 bases outside the gene matches. The CDR3 reads CASSLSPGAGGLETQYF. The CDR3, as DNA: TGTGCCAGCAGCTTATCGCCGGGGGCAGGGGGCTTAGAGACCCAGTACTTC.

This clonotype was detected a few times. The chain recombines TRBV7-9 with TRBJ1-4; the match to TRBD1 covers 7 bases. CDR3 length equals 15 residues. V was clipped by 3 bases and J by 6 bases; unmatched bases: 7. Germline-derived CDR1 and CDR2 are SEHNR and FQNEAQ (reference sequence). CDR3 sequence (DNA): TGTGCCAGCAGCTTGTTGGGACAGCCGGATGAAAAACTGTTTTTT. Its protein is CASSLLGQPDEKLFF.

There are a few counts of this clonotype. The chain employs TRBV29-1 and TRBJ2-3; the D is unclear. V was shortened by 1 base and J by 4 bases, with 6 bases between the two germline ends. This CDR3 is built from 12 residues. In germline, CDR1 is SQVTM, CDR2 ANQGSEA. CDR3 sequence: CSVEAFSDTQYF. In DNA form, the CDR3 reads TGCAGCGTTGAAGCATTTTCAGATACGCAGTATTTT.

V usage is TRBV7-2 and J usage is TRBJ2-7; D assignment may be TRBD1 or TRBD2 (5 bases each). The germline CDR1 and CDR2 sequences are SGHTA and FQGNSA. The V end lost 4 bases, the J end lost 3 bases, and 13 bases lay between the germline ends. This CDR3 region has 14 residues. The CDR3 region has the DNA TGTGCCAGCAGCTCACGGGACGGCCTCTACGAGCAGTACTTC. Its translation: CASSSRDGLYEQYF.

The table lists this clonotype with a few counts. The chain employs TRBV5-5 and TRBJ2-5; TRBD1 agrees at 9 bases. Germline CDR1 SGHKS, CDR2 YYEKEE (reference sequence). This CDR3 has 16 residues. The V segment lost 0 bases and the J segment 5 bases; nucleotides outside the gene matches: 8. In DNA, the CDR3 is TGTGCCAGCAGCTTGGTCGGGACAGGGATTGTGGAGACCCAGTACTTC. The encoded protein is CASSLVGTGIVETQYF.